The next 31 T cell receptor beta chains were all read from a single sample in a study of identical twins. TCRdb reanalysed the 5' RACE reads using MiXCR and keeps one entry per CDR3 protein. The sample includes some 1,700,000 distinct CDR3 sequences, less than 40% of them seen just once. Source material: cord blood. The receptors derive from a newborn girl in good health.

The V call is TRBV18, the J call TRBJ2-3; the match to TRBD1 covers 9 bases. The CDR3 loop spans 16 amino acids. Germline CDR1 and CDR2: KGHSH and LQKENI. V shed 5 bases, J shed 0 bases, and the junction held 6 bases outside the gene matches. CDR3 protein: CASSSTGGLSTDTQYF. Here the CDR3 DNA reads TGTGCCAGCTCATCTACAGGGGGCTTGAGCACAGATACGCAGTATTTT.

The rearrangement joins TRBV20-1 to TRBJ2-3, with 11 bases identical to TRBD2. The CDR3 has 15 residues. V trimming: 3 bases; J trimming: 4 bases; junction bases outside the gene matches: 6. Germline loops: CDR1 DFQATT, CDR2 SNEGSKA (reference sequence). CDR3 in DNA: TGCAGTGCTAGCACTAGCGGGAGAACGCCAGATACGCAGTATTTT. Its protein is CSASTSGRTPDTQYF.

This clonotype was found many times. This chain connects TRBV24-1 to TRBJ2-3; no reliable D call. V was trimmed by 12 bases and J by 1 base, leaving 4 bases between them. The CDR3 spans 10 residues. Looked up from germline, CDR1 is KGHDR and CDR2 is SFDVKD. Here the CDR3 reads CAVGTDTQYF. CDR3 bases: TGTGCCGTCGGCACAGATACGCAGTATTTT.

The V gene is TRBV13, the J gene TRBJ2-7, with 7 bases that match TRBD2. The CDR3 is made up of 16 amino acids. V shed 3 bases and J 2 bases; nucleotides not matched to a gene: 10. CDR1 and CDR2 (germline): PRHDT, FYEKMQ (reference sequence). The CDR3 coding sequence is TGTGCCAGCAGCTTGGGGGGTTGGCGGGGGACCTACGAGCAGTACTTC. Encoded protein: CASSLGGWRGTYEQYF.

The chain uses TRBV6-1 and TRBJ2-1, with TRBD2 identical over 8 bases. The CDR3 runs to 18 residues. Per germline, CDR1 MNHNS and CDR2 SASEGT. The J segment lost 1 base and the V segment lost 5 bases, leaving 13 bases of the junction unmatched. CDR3 sequence reads: CASSKLPSGRPSYNEQFF. DNA for the CDR3: TGTGCCAGCAGTAAACTACCGAGCGGGAGACCGTCCTACAATGAGCAGTTCTTC.

In this sample, this clonotype turned up a few times. This chain links TRBV5-1 with TRBJ2-2; D might be TRBD1 (6 bases). V lost 4 bases, J lost 6 bases, and 10 bases lay in between. Germline V gives CDR1 SGHRS, CDR2 YFSETQ. The CDR3 spans 13 residues. This CDR3 is CASSMGAPGELFF. CDR3 DNA sequence: TGCGCCAGCAGCATGGGGGCCCCCGGGGAGCTGTTTTTT.

This chain links TRBV20-1 with TRBJ2-4, with 8 bases that match TRBD1. The last part of the DNA fits TRBJ2-7 better; the J call may be wrong. The CDR3 is 13 amino acids. CDR1 is DFQATT and CDR2 is SNEGSKA in the germline V gene (reference sequence). CDR3 loop: CSAPDRARNEQYF. As DNA, the CDR3 is TGCAGTGCCCCGGACAGGGCCCGCAACGAGCAGTACTTC.

This clonotype was counted at least ten times. The chain is built from TRBV28 and TRBJ1-2, with 7 bases aligning to TRBD1. The CDR3 extends over 13 amino acids. V dropped 7 bases and J dropped 2; count of bases not matched to a gene: 4. CDR1 and CDR2 from the germline V gene are MDHEN and SYDVKM. The CDR3 region has the DNA TGTGCCAGCACTCAGGGACAGAACTATGGCTACACCTTC. Translated, it gives CASTQGQNYGYTF.

V usage is TRBV10-3 and J usage is TRBJ2-5, with D maybe TRBD1 (5 bases). The CDR3 loop spans 15 amino acids. Per the germline V gene, CDR1 is ENHRY and CDR2 is SYGVKD. Between the trimmed V and J ends, which lost 6 bases and 5 bases, there was a span of 19 bases. CDR3 nucleotides: TGTGCCATCAGGGACCCAGCTTGGGGCTCGGAGACCCAGTACTTC. Translation: CAIRDPAWGSETQYF.

This clonotype was seen repeatedly, ten times or more. The rearrangement links TRBV11-2 to TRBJ2-3; 12 bases agree with TRBD2. The CDR3 runs 19 residues. Germline assignment: CDR1 SGHAT and CDR2 FQNNGV. Losses at the gene ends were 1 base for V and 4 bases for J; bases not matched to a gene: 12. The CDR3 region is CASSLVGLTTSGSADTQYF. The CDR3 DNA reads as TGTGCCAGCAGCTTAGTAGGGCTCACGACTAGCGGGAGCGCAGATACGCAGTATTTT.

The CDR3 DNA reads TGCAGTGCTGGGGACGGTCTCGTCCTGACTTTC. Protein product: CSAGDGLVLTF. This chain links TRBV20-1 with TRBJ2-6; D assignment may be TRBD1 or TRBD2 (5 bases each). This CDR3 region has 11 residues. Germline-derived CDR1 and CDR2 are DFQATT and SNEGSKA (reference sequence). The V gene lost 5 bases and the J gene lost 12 bases, with 11 bases spanning the gap.

V and J are TRBV15 and TRBJ2-1; D not certain. Trimming pared 0 bases from V and 3 bases from J, leaving 15 bases between. Germline V gene sequence: CDR1 LNHNV, CDR2 YYDKDF (reference sequence). This CDR3 spans 17 amino acids. The CDR3 nucleotides read TGTGCCACCAGCAGAGACCGAAGAACGATAAGCTACAATGAGCAGTTCTTC. This translates into CATSRDRRTISYNEQFF.

This chain joins TRBV6-1 and TRBJ2-3; D uncertain. Germline loops: CDR1 MNHNS, CDR2 SASEGT. Trimming removed 5 bases from V and 7 bases from J, with 7 bases in between. This CDR3 is built from 11 residues. CDR3 in DNA: TGTGCCAGCAGTTATCAATATACGCAGTATTTT. Translated, it gives CASSYQYTQYF.

This clonotype was seen a few times. The V gene is TRBV25-1, the J gene TRBJ1-4; unclear D gene. Germline CDR1 and CDR2: MGHDK and SYGVNS. V lost 1 base, J lost 7 bases, and 10 bases lay in between. This CDR3 region has 14 residues. The CDR3 reads CASSESGSGEKLFF. DNA of the CDR3: TGTGCCAGCAGTGAATCCGGGTCGGGTGAAAAACTGTTTTTT.

This clonotype was counted between two and nine times. This chain connects TRBV4-1 to TRBJ2-7; no definite D call. Germline lookup yields CDR1 MGHRA and CDR2 YSYEKL. The CDR3 contains 17 residues. Between the trimmed V and J ends, which lost 0 bases and 2 bases, there was a span of 17 bases. CDR3 loop: CASSQDLVASRAYEQYF. In DNA form, the CDR3 reads TGCGCCAGCAGCCAAGATCTAGTCGCTAGTCGTGCCTACGAGCAGTACTTC.

This clonotype was found a few times. J is TRBJ2-7 and V is TRBV4-1; 10 nucleotides match TRBD1. Germline assignment: CDR1 MGHRA and CDR2 YSYEKL. V shed 1 base, J shed 2 bases, and the junction held 5 bases outside the gene matches. This CDR3 is built from 16 residues. The CDR3 sequence: CASSQVSGQGAYEQYF. The CDR3 nucleotides are TGCGCCAGCAGCCAAGTATCCGGACAGGGGGCCTACGAGCAGTACTTC.

V and J are TRBV28 and TRBJ2-3; a weak D match, TRBD2 (5 bases). The CDR3 is 14 amino acids. Deletions cut 6 bases from V and 3 bases from J, with 13 bases between. Per the germline V gene, CDR1 is MDHEN and CDR2 is SYDVKM. For the CDR3, the DNA is TGTGCCAGCAGGGAAGTGGGAGAAACAGATACGCAGTATTTT. Its translation is CASREVGETDTQYF.

In its sample, this clonotype was seen a few times. V usage is TRBV11-2 and J usage is TRBJ2-6, with 10 bases identical to TRBD2. The trim removed 3 bases at V and 0 bases at J, leaving 5 bases unmatched. The CDR3 covers 18 residues. Germline loops: CDR1 SGHAT, CDR2 FQNNGV. CDR3 DNA sequence: TGTGCCAGCAGCTTTGCTAGCGGGGGCTTCTCTGGGGCCAACGTCCTGACTTTC. The encoded protein is CASSFASGGFSGANVLTF.

This clonotype was detected a few times. V gene TRBV20-1 combines with J gene TRBJ2-4; a possible D gene is TRBD2 (6 bases). From germline, CDR1 is DFQATT and CDR2 SNEGSKA (reference sequence). This CDR3 has 13 residues. Trimming removed 3 bases from V and 9 bases from J, with 15 bases in between. The CDR3 DNA follows: TGCAGTGCTAGTCTGCGGGAAAGGGGCATTCAGTACTTC. Its translation is CSASLRERGIQYF.

This clonotype was picked up a small number of times. V usage is TRBV27 and J usage is TRBJ2-1; perhaps TRBD2 as D (5 bases). The J call could be wrong; TRBJ2-7 is a better fit for the DNA end. The CDR3 has 13 amino acids. Per the germline V gene, CDR1 is MNHEY and CDR2 is SMNVEV (reference sequence). DNA of the CDR3: TGTGCCAGCGCAGGTGGCCCCGGGGATGAGCAGTACTTC. Its protein product is CASAGGPGDEQYF.

V and J are TRBV20-1 and TRBJ2-1; D is ambiguous. Germline CDR1 reads DFQATT; CDR2 reads SNEGSKA (reference sequence). The CDR3 totals 14 residues. V was clipped by 5 bases and J by 4 bases, with 15 bases between them. The CDR3 DNA follows: TGCAGTGCTCAAAATCGCGACCAATACAATGAGCAGTTCTTC. Translated, it gives CSAQNRDQYNEQFF.

This sequence joins TRBV4-2 and TRBJ1-2, with TRBD1 matching 7 bases. The CDR3 contains 16 residues. Germline V CDR1 and CDR2: LGHNA, YNFKEQ. The junction had 5 bases not matched to a gene; V was cut back by 1 base and J by 0 bases. CDR3 DNA sequence: TGTGCCAGCAGCCAAGTACGGGACAGCCCTAACTATGGCTACACCTTC. It specifies CASSQVRDSPNYGYTF.

V gene TRBV5-1 combines with J gene TRBJ2-7, with 9 positions matching TRBD2. Germline V lookup: CDR1 SGHRS, CDR2 YFSETQ. The CDR3 runs 14 residues. V was clipped by 5 bases and J by 0 bases; unmatched bases: 3. CDR3 coding DNA: TGCGCCAGCAGACTAGCGGGCCACTCCTACGAGCAGTACTTC. Protein sequence: CASRLAGHSYEQYF.

This chain joins TRBV20-1 and TRBJ1-1; TRBD1 might be the D (6 bases). The V gene lost 2 bases and the J gene lost 4 bases, with 11 bases spanning the gap. Germline CDR1 is DFQATT and CDR2 is SNEGSKA (reference sequence). The CDR3 runs to 13 residues. This CDR3 is CSARSFRGTEAFF. DNA of the CDR3: TGCAGTGCTAGATCATTCAGGGGCACTGAAGCTTTCTTT.

This clonotype turned up a few times. The rearrangement uses TRBV20-1 and TRBJ2-5, with 7 bases lining up with TRBD1. The V and J ends lost 5 bases and 4 bases, in that order; junction bases with no gene match: 7. This CDR3 spans 13 amino acids. Per the germline V gene, CDR1 is DFQATT and CDR2 is SNEGSKA (reference sequence). The CDR3 region has the DNA TGCAGTGCTGTCAGAGGGGGCCCAGAGACCCAGTACTTC. Translation: CSAVRGGPETQYF.

In its sample, this clonotype was seen a few times. The chain uses TRBV20-1 and TRBJ1-5; 11 bases line up with TRBD1. The V segment lost 0 bases and the J segment 0 bases; nucleotides outside the gene matches: 13. The germline CDR1 and CDR2 sequences are DFQATT and SNEGSKA (reference sequence). The CDR3 has 20 residues. CDR3 in amino acids: CSARDWKGQGAFYSNQPQHF. In DNA, the CDR3 is TGCAGTGCTAGAGATTGGAAAGGACAGGGGGCGTTTTATAGCAATCAGCCCCAGCATTTT.

This rearrangement joins TRBV11-2 to TRBJ1-4; tentative D call: TRBD1 (5 bases). Germline V gives CDR1 SGHAT, CDR2 FQNNGV. Between the trimmed V and J ends, which lost 3 bases and 4 bases, there was a span of 12 bases. This CDR3 is built from 15 residues. The CDR3 here is CASSLSAGVNEKLFF. CDR3 in DNA: TGTGCCAGCAGCTTGTCGGCGGGGGTTAATGAAAAACTGTTTTTT.

In its sample, this clonotype was seen a few times. The chain joins TRBV27 to TRBJ1-6, with D maybe TRBD1 (5 bases). The CDR3 sequence is 15 residues long. Germline CDR1 is MNHEY and CDR2 is SMNVEV (reference sequence). Trimming removed 3 bases at V and 6 bases at J, with 12 bases between. The CDR3 DNA reads as TGTGCCAGCAGTTTCGGGGGACGGGGTAATTCACCCCTCCACTTT. It encodes CASSFGGRGNSPLHF.

This clonotype was observed a handful of times. V usage is TRBV20-1 and J usage is TRBJ1-5; 7 positions match TRBD1. The V and J ends lost 6 bases and 3 bases, in that order; junction bases with no gene match: 5. The CDR3 runs 13 residues. Germline CDR1 is DFQATT and CDR2 is SNEGSKA (reference sequence). CDR3 protein: CSAADRANQPQHF. CDR3 DNA sequence: TGCAGTGCCGCTGACAGGGCCAATCAGCCCCAGCATTTT.

This clonotype has a handful of counts. The CDR3, as DNA: TGTGCCAGCAGCTCGCCAACCGGGACTAGCGGGGACAATGAGCAGTTCTTC. This gives the protein CASSSPTGTSGDNEQFF. The chain employs TRBV5-6 and TRBJ2-1; 13 nucleotides agree with TRBD2. The CDR3 extends over 17 amino acids. Per the germline V gene, CDR1 is SGHDT and CDR2 is YYEEEE. Trimming at V came to 3 bases and at J to 5 bases, leaving 8 bases not matched to a gene.

The CDR3 spells CASSQQERKLFF. In nucleotides, the CDR3 is TGTGCCAGCAGTCAACAGGAGAGAAAACTGTTTTTT. The rearrangement joins TRBV28 to TRBJ1-4; the D gene is possibly TRBD1 (5 bases). Germline lookup yields CDR1 MDHEN and CDR2 SYDVKM. Trimming cost V 5 bases and J 10 bases, with 11 bases left between them. This CDR3 is built from 12 residues.